The rows below give T cell receptor beta chains drawn from one sample of a study of T cells expressing NK-cell markers. TCRdb reprocessed the 5' RACE reads, with one entry per CDR3 protein and no DNA. Across roughly 450,000 distinct CDR3 sequences, the top ten clones capture 1.4% of the sample. The sequenced material came from blood T cells: a sorted CD56 or NKG2C T cell subset, CD4+ or CD8+ T cells, or bulk PBMC T cells (not recorded which). These receptors came from a woman between 50 and 59 years old in good health. Each CDR3 is given with its conserved first and last residue. Each record gives: V gene, J gene, CDR3 protein.

>TRBV20-1|TRBJ2-1
CSASLLAGVGNEQFF
>TRBV6-1|TRBJ1-5
CASSDGGGAFINQPQHF
>TRBV14|TRBJ1-4
CASSQGPKLFF
>TRBV5-1|TRBJ2-3
CASTFGGAGDYTQYF
>TRBV4-1|TRBJ2-7
CASSQGQGWNYEQYF
>TRBV19|TRBJ2-4
CASSELPKNIQYF
>TRBV29-1|TRBJ1-2
CSTEGGGGYTF
>TRBV28|TRBJ1-5
CASSSQTGTSNQPQHF
>TRBV5-1|TRBJ2-5
CASSFTDGETQYF
>TRBV12-5|TRBJ2-2
CASGLPLTGELFF
>TRBV24-1|TRBJ1-2
CATSQPGGEGYGYTF
>TRBV5-1|TRBJ2-7
CASSLVEGLPYEQYF
>TRBV12-3/TRBV12-4|TRBJ1-2
CASSSDRVTYGYTF
>TRBV12-1|TRBJ2-1
CASSPGWTSGLYNEQFF
>TRBV10-3|TRBJ2-3
CAISGGTSTDTQYF
>TRBV2|TRBJ2-5
CASRGLAGFQETQYF
>TRBV29-1|TRBJ2-2
CSSSGTNTGELFF
>TRBV7-9|TRBJ1-5
CASSFWAAQGNQPQHF
>TRBV12-3/TRBV12-4|TRBJ1-5
CASSNAGTGARYSNQPQHF
>TRBV12-3/TRBV12-4|TRBJ2-1
CASSYFRIASSYNEQFF
>TRBV5-6|TRBJ2-3
CASSFAVGLALGDTQYF
>TRBV4-1|TRBJ2-2
CASSPGGRKAGELFF
>TRBV12-5|TRBJ2-3
CASGSGYNTDTQYF
>TRBV9|TRBJ2-1
CASSVGTSGNEQFF